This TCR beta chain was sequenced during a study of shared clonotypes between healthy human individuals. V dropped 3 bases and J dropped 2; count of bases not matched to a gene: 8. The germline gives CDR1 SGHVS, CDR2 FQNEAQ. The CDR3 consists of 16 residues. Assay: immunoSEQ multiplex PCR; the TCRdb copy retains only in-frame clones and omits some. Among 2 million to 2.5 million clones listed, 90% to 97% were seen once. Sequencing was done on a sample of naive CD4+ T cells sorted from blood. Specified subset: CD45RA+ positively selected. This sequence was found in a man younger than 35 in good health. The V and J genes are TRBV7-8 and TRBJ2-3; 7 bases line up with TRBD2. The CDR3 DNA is TGTGCCAGCAGCTTGGAAGGGCTAGCGGCCACAGATACGCAGTATTTT. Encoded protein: CASSLEGLAATDTQYF.